These 7 T cell receptor beta chains were all obtained from the same sample, sequenced in a study of cytotoxic CD8 clonotypes in ibrutinib-treated CLL. Here immunoSEQ multiplex PCR was the method, and the copy in TCRdb shows in-frame clones only, minus some. The sample lists tens of thousands of clones, roughly 69% occurring once. The sequences come from PBMCs, collected at disease progression, from a patient treated with ibrutinib. The source is a human donor with chronic lymphocytic leukemia.

The CDR3 nucleotides read TGCGCCAGCAGCTTGGGACCAGGGGACTATGGCTACACCTTC. Translation gives CASSLGPGDYGYTF. The chain links TRBV5-1 to TRBJ1-2; D may be TRBD1 (6 bases). The germline CDR1 and CDR2 sequences are SGHRS and YFSETQ. The V and J ends lost 0 bases and 3 bases respectively, with 9 bases between them. This CDR3 is built from 14 residues. The variable domain in full, completed from reference TRBV5-1 and TRBJ1-2, reads KAGVTQTPRYLIKTRGQQVTLSCSPISGHRSVSWYQQTPGQGLQFLFEYFSETQRNKGNFPGRFSGRQFSNSRSEMNVSTLELGDSALYLCASSLGPGDYGYTFGSGTRLTVV.

The chain employs TRBV13 and TRBJ1-1; 11 positions match TRBD1. The junction had 3 bases not matched to a gene; V was cut back by 1 base and J by 11 bases. The length of the CDR3 is 13 residues. Germline lookup yields CDR1 PRHDT and CDR2 FYEKMQ (reference sequence). CDR3 in DNA: TGTGCCAGCAGCTTAGTACGGACAGGGGGCGCTTTCTTT. It codes for CASSLVRTGGAFF.

V is TRBV7-9 and J is TRBJ1-2, with 7 bases matching TRBD1. V was clipped by 1 base and J by 12 bases; unmatched bases: 11. This CDR3 spans 14 amino acids. Germline V gives CDR1 SEHNR, CDR2 FQNEAQ (reference sequence). DNA for the CDR3: TGTGCCAGCAGCTTAGACAGGACAGGCGCCTCTCACACCTTC. It is translated as CASSLDRTGASHTF.

This clone was counted a single time. This sequence joins TRBV4-1 and TRBJ1-2, with D possibly matching TRBD1 (6 bases). Germline-derived CDR1 and CDR2 are MGHRA and YSYEKL. Trimming cost V 0 bases and J 5 bases, with 13 bases left between them. CDR3 length: 15 residues. In nucleotides, the CDR3 is TGCGCCAGCAGCCAAGATGTCACAGGGTTATATGGCTACACCTTC. This sequence encodes CASSQDVTGLYGYTF.

J is TRBJ1-1 and V is TRBV5-1; D remains ambiguous. From germline, CDR1 is SGHRS and CDR2 YFSETQ. Between the trimmed V and J ends, which lost 0 bases and 2 bases, there was a span of 8 bases. The CDR3 totals 14 residues. CDR3 loop: CASSLVSGNTEAFF. The DNA for the CDR3 is TGCGCCAGCAGCTTGGTTTCAGGAAACACTGAAGCTTTCTTT.

The count of this clone is one. CDR3 residues: CASSQGGGGGAFF. The CDR3 bases are TGTGCCAGCAGCCAAGGGGGGGGCGGAGGAGCTTTCTTT. The rearrangement links TRBV4-2 to TRBJ1-1; the D gene is possibly TRBD1 (6 bases). The CDR3 is made up of 13 amino acids. V gave up 1 base and J gave up 10 bases, with 13 bases separating them. CDR1 and CDR2 from the germline V gene are LGHNA and YNFKEQ.

The J gene is TRBJ1-4, the V gene TRBV7-6, with a possible D match to TRBD1 (5 bases). Germline CDR1 and CDR2: SGHVS and FNYEAQ. The CDR3 is 14 amino acids. V was pared by 5 bases and J by 5 bases, with 12 bases between. The CDR3 loop is CASSRTGGNEKLFF. The CDR3 nucleotides read TGTGCCAGCAGCCGGACCGGGGGGAATGAAAAACTGTTTTTT.